A single sample is the source of the 11 T cell receptor beta chains below, sequenced in a study of blood T cell repertoires in COVID-19. The table came from immunoSEQ multiplex PCR; TCRdb's copy has only in-frame clones and leaves some out. The sample lists around 70,000 clones, nearly 85% occurring once. Sequencing was performed on peripheral blood. The receptors come from an older woman with acute or convalescent COVID-19.

J is TRBJ1-4 and V is TRBV7-9; maybe TRBD1 (5 bases). Germline V gene data show CDR1 as SEHNR and CDR2 as FQNEAQ (reference sequence). Trimming stripped 3 bases from V and 4 bases from J, with 9 bases between. The CDR3 extends over 14 amino acids. CDR3 bases: TGTGCCAGCAGCTTCGGGGGAGGTAATGAAAAACTGTTTTTT. Translated: CASSFGGGNEKLFF.

CDR3 protein: CASSGQGALGYTF. CDR3 sequence (DNA): TGTGCCAGCAGTGGACAGGGGGCGCTTGGCTACACCTTC. The V and J genes are TRBV2 and TRBJ1-2, with 10 bases matching TRBD1. The CDR3 is made up of 13 amino acids. Per the germline V gene, CDR1 is SNHLY and CDR2 is FYNNEI. V lost 4 bases and J lost 7; bases outside the gene matches: 3. Variable domain in full (rest from reference TRBV2 and TRBJ1-2): EPEVTQTPSHQVTQMGQEVILRCVPISNHLYFYWYRQILGQKVEFLVSFYNNEISEKSEIFDDQFSVERPDGSNFTLKIRSTKLEDSAMYFCASSGQGALGYTFGSGTRLTVV.

The chain recombines TRBV7-8 with TRBJ1-5; unclear D gene. V lost 1 base and J 5 bases, leaving 9 bases between the germline ends. Per the germline V gene, CDR1 is SGHVS and CDR2 is FQNEAQ. The CDR3 extends over 14 amino acids. The CDR3 DNA reads TGTGCCAGCAGCTTAGAAAACAGTTATCAGCCCCAGCATTTT. Its protein is CASSLENSYQPQHF.

In its sample, this clone was seen once. The chain carries TRBV3-1 (or the pseudogene TRBV3-2) and TRBJ1-5; possibly TRBD1 for D (6 bases). Per germline, CDR1 LGHDT and CDR2 YNNKEL (reference sequence). V dropped 1 base and J dropped 2 bases, with 9 bases sitting between them. CDR3 size: 15 residues. The CDR3: CASSQGGQRNQPQHF. The CDR3 region has the DNA TGTGCCAGCAGCCAAGGCGGACAGCGCAATCAGCCCCAGCATTTT.

V usage is TRBV7-9 and J usage is TRBJ1-6; D ambiguous. The CDR3 contains 13 residues. V lost 3 bases and J 9 bases, leaving 9 bases between the germline ends. Germline CDR1 and CDR2: SEHNR and FQNEAQ (reference sequence). CDR3 bases: TGTGCCAGCAGCTTGACCTCGGGTTCACCCCTCCACTTT. Translated, it gives CASSLTSGSPLHF.

This clone was seen once. This chain connects TRBV10-3 to TRBJ2-1, with 8 bases identical to TRBD2. Per the germline V gene, CDR1 is ENHRY and CDR2 is SYGVKD. With 9 bases clipped from V and 3 bases from J, the junction kept 7 bases outside the gene matches. CDR3 length equals 14 residues. The CDR3: CAIQAGLDYNEQFF. Here the CDR3 DNA reads TGTGCCATACAAGCGGGACTAGACTACAATGAGCAGTTCTTC.

The chain uses TRBV10-3 and TRBJ2-7; possibly TRBD1 for D (5 bases). Germline V lookup: CDR1 ENHRY, CDR2 SYGVKD. The CDR3 is 12 residues long. With 4 bases removed from V and 4 bases from J, the gap between germline ends came to 8 bases. This chain's CDR3 is CAISGQGYEQYF. Written as DNA, the CDR3 is TGTGCCATCAGTGGCCAGGGATACGAGCAGTACTTC.

J is TRBJ1-2 and V is TRBV6-1, with D unclear. The V end lost 2 bases, the J end lost 5 bases, and 12 bases lay between the germline ends. CDR3 length: 14 amino acids. The germline V gene has CDR1 MNHNS and CDR2 SASEGT. CDR3 residues: CASSEFLATYGYTF. The CDR3 nucleotides read TGTGCCAGCAGTGAATTTTTGGCAACATATGGCTACACCTTC.

The V and J genes are TRBV5-1 and TRBJ1-5; no definite D call. The CDR3 spans 17 residues. Deletions cut 0 bases from V and 0 bases from J, with 13 bases between. CDR1 is SGHRS, CDR2 YFSETQ, per germline. CDR3 sequence (DNA): TGCGCCAGCAGCTTGGAGGCAGGCCCTTATAGCAATCAGCCCCAGCATTTT. This translates into CASSLEAGPYSNQPQHF.

The rearrangement links TRBV7-9 to TRBJ1-3; 7 nucleotides match TRBD1. Germline assignment: CDR1 SEHNR and CDR2 FQNEAQ (reference sequence). With 0 bases clipped from V and 3 bases from J, the junction kept 5 bases outside the gene matches. The CDR3 extends over 16 amino acids. CDR3 bases: TGTGCCAGCAGCTTAGCCTGGGACAGCCGTGGAAACACCATATATTTT. Its protein is CASSLAWDSRGNTIYF.

This chain joins TRBV2 and TRBJ1-3, with D perhaps matching TRBD1 (6 bases). Germline CDR1 SNHLY, CDR2 FYNNEI. The V gene lost 6 bases and the J gene lost 4 bases, with 16 bases spanning the gap. This CDR3 contains 15 residues. CDR3 protein: CASRKQGMSGNTIYF. CDR3 bases: TGTGCCAGCAGAAAACAGGGAATGAGCGGAAACACCATATATTTT.